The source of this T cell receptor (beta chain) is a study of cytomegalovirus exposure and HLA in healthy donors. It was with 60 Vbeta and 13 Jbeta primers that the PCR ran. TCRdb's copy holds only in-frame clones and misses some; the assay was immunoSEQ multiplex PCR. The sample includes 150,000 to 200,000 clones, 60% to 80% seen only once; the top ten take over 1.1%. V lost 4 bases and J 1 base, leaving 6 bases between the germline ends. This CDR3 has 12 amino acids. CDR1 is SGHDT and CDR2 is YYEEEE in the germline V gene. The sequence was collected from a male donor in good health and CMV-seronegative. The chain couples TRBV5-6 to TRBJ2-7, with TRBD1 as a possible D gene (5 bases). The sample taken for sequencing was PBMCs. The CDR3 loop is CASSRGSYEQYF. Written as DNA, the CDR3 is TGTGCCAGCAGCAGGGGTTCCTACGAGCAGTACTTC. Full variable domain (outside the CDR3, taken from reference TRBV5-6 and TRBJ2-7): DAGVTQSPTHLIKTRGQQVTLRCSPKSGHDTVSWYQQALGQGPQFIFQYYEEEERQRGNFPDRFSGHQFPNYSSELNVNALLLGDSALYLCASSRGSYEQYFGPGTRLTVT.